This TCR beta chain was retrieved from a study of OX40 agonist ivuxolimab in advanced cancers. Study as a whole: Ivuxolimab, an antibody acting as an agonist of OX40 (CD134), was used to treat patients.

Profiled with immunoSEQ multiplex PCR; TCRdb holds only in-frame clones, not every one. The data hold about 83,000 clones, with less than 85% observed a single time. V lost 3 bases to trimming and J lost 5 bases, with 11 bases between them. The germline V gene has CDR1 MGHRA and CDR2 YSYEKL. The CDR3 has 13 residues. This sequence joins TRBV4-1 and TRBJ2-7; D remains unclear. The sample was CD4+ or CD8+ T cells sorted from blood, taken in a trial of the OX40 agonist ivuxolimab. The TCR comes from an adult with an advanced solid tumor such as melanoma, head and neck, liver or kidney cancer. In nucleotides, the CDR3 is TGCGCCAGCAGCCACTCCTGGGGTAACGAGCAGTACTTC. Amino acids: CASSHSWGNEQYF.